These 4 T cell receptor beta chains were all obtained from the same sample, sequenced in a study of HIV-infected children after antiretroviral therapy interruption. Unique molecular identifiers were included in an RNA-based 3' RACE TCR library. Each CDR3 protein gets one entry after TCRdb re-called the 3' RACE reads with MiXCR. Among about 15,000 distinct CDR3 sequences listed, roughly 3.4% were seen once. Indicated treatment: PENTA 11 planned treatment interruption arm or continuous ART arm. The sequences come from CD45RA+ CD4+ T cells from PBMCs, collected from a donor given antiretroviral therapy, either interrupted or continuous. The subset is: naive CD4+ CD45RA+ CD45RO- T cells. The source of these receptors is a child aged 2 to 17 with HIV.

This clonotype was found many times. Relative to the germline gene, one junction end is altered; a read error may explain this. This chain joins TRBV12-3 or TRBV12-4 and TRBJ2-5; a possible D gene is TRBD1 (6 bases). The CDR3 consists of 12 residues. The CDR3 DNA follows: TGTGCCAGCAGCCGGACTGGGGGCACCCAGTACTTT. This gives the protein CASSRTGGTQYF.

This clonotype was picked up many times. The chain has TRBV4-2 and TRBJ2-1; no clear D. The CDR3 extends over 13 amino acids. Germline V CDR1 and CDR2: LGHNA, YNFKEQ. V was cut by 0 bases and J by 13 bases, with 13 bases left in between. CDR3 sequence (DNA): TGTGCCAGCAGCCAAGATCCTCCCGAGCCCCAGTTCTTC. Translation gives CASSQDPPEPQFF.

This clonotype was seen repeatedly, ten times or more. The chain recombines TRBV12-5 with TRBJ2-1; 9 bases fit TRBD1. The V segment lost 5 bases and the J segment 8 bases; nucleotides outside the gene matches: 13. Germline V gene data show CDR1 as LGHNT and CDR2 as FRNRAP. There are 16 residues in the CDR3. This CDR3 is CASGPSGTGLRDEQFF. The CDR3 region has the DNA TGTGCTAGTGGTCCGTCAGGGACAGGGCTTAGGGATGAGCAGTTCTTC.

This clonotype was seen many times. This chain connects TRBV30 to TRBJ1-1, with unresolved D. The CDR3 spans 13 residues. The germline CDR1 and CDR2 sequences are GTSNPN and SVGIG (reference sequence). V lost 0 bases to trimming and J lost 9 bases, with 14 bases between them. CDR3 amino acids: CAWSVREGSKAFF. For the CDR3, the DNA is TGTGCCTGGAGTGTACGGGAGGGTAGCAAAGCTTTCTTT.